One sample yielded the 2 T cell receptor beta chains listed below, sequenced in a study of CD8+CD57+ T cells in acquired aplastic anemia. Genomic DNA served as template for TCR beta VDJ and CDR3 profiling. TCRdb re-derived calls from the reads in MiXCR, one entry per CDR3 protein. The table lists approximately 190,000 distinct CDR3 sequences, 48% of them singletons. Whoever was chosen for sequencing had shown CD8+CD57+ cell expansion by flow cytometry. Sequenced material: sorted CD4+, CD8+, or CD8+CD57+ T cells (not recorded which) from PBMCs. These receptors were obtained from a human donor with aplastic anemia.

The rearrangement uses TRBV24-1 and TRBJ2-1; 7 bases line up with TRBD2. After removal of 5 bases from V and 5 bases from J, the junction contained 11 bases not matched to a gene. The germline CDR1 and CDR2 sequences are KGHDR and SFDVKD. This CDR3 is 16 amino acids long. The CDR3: CATSARWPSGNNEQFF. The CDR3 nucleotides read TGTGCCACCAGTGCTAGATGGCCTAGCGGCAACAATGAGCAGTTCTTC.

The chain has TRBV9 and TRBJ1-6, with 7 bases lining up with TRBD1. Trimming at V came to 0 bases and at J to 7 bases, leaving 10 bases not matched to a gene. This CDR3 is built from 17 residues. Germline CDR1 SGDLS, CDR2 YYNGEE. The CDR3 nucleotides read TGTGCCAGCAGCGTAGCTGACAGGGCAAGGGTAAATTCACCCCTCCACTTT. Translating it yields CASSVADRARVNSPLHF.